This T cell receptor beta chain was captured by sequencing in a study of cytotoxic CD8 clonotypes in ibrutinib-treated CLL. The V segment lost 7 bases and the J segment 4 bases; nucleotides outside the gene matches: 5. The germline V gene has CDR1 MNHNY and CDR2 SVGAGI (reference sequence). The CDR3 loop spans 13 amino acids. The table came from immunoSEQ multiplex PCR; TCRdb's copy has only in-frame clones and leaves some out. The table includes 200,000 or so clones, 79% detected once. This material consisted of PBMCs, taken after 12 months of ibrutinib treatment. This TCR came from a human donor with chronic lymphocytic leukemia. This rearrangement joins TRBV6-6 to TRBJ1-2; 8 bases align to TRBD1. The CDR3 is CASTRGQLYGYTF. The CDR3 nucleotides read TGTGCCAGCACCAGGGGGCAGCTCTATGGCTACACCTTC.